The clone carrying this T cell receptor beta chain was picked up a small number of times. CDR1 and CDR2 from the germline V gene are SGHRS and YFSETQ. The CDR3 loop spans 14 amino acids. The ends lost 0 bases at V and 10 bases at J; junction bases unmatched: 4. Unique molecular identifiers were incorporated when the TCRbeta library was constructed. Each CDR3 protein is one row after TCRdb ran MiXCR on the PCR reads. Of around 500,000 distinct CDR3 sequences listed, roughly an eighth are singletons. The data are from a study of T-cell reconstitution after alpha-beta-depleted transplantation in children.

This sequence joins TRBV5-1 and TRBJ2-1; TRBD2 matches 10 bases. This TCR came from a human donor who donated a stem cell graft to a child with combined immunodeficiency. The input for sequencing was PBMCs from the stem cell graft donor, taken from the stem cell graft. CDR3 bases: TGCGCCAGCAGCTTGGAACTAGCGGGGCCAGAGCAGTTCTTC. Protein sequence: CASSLELAGPEQFF.